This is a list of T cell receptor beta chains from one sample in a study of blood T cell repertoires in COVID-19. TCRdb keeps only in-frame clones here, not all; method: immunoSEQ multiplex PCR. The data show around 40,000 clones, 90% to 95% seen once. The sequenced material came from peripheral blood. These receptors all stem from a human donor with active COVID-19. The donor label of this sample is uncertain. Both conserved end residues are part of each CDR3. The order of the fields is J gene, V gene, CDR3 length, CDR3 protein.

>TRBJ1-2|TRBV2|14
CASSASTGGDGYTF
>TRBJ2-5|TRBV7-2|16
CASSFGLAGGAETQYF
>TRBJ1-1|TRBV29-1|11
CTGLGNTEAFF
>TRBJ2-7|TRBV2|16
CASSARQGGSSYEQYF
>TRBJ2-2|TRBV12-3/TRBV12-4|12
CASSPITGELFF
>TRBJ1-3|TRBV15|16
CATSRATDRTGNTIYF
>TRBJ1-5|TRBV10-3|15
CAISKDRGNNQPQHF
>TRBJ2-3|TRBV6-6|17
CASSPQILAGSTDTQYF
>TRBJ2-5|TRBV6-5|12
CASSQGLVTQYF
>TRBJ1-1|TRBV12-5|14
CASGLLTGASQAFF
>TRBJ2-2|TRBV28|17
CAGARTGPSGNTGELFF
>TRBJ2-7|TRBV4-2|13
CASSQDRAYEQYF
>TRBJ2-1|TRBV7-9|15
CASSWSRGSSDEQFF
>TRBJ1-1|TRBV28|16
CASSLMGGALNTEAFF
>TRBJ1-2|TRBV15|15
CATSRVGTGSHGYTF
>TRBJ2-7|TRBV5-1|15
CASSYRQGGTYEQYF
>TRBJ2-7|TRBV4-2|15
CASSQLRGGAYEQYF
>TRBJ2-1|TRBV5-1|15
CASSLAGLETNEQFF
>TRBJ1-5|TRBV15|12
CATSSGNQPQHF
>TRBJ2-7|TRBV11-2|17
CASSQTPPGQGRYEQYF
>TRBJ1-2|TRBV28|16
CASTLDRVIANYGYTF
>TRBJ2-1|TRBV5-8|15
CASSRRTGTYNEQFF
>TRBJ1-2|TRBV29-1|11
CSVGIGAGYTF
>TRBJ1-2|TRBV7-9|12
CASSLTGEGYTF
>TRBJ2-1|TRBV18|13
CASSPVGLDEQFF
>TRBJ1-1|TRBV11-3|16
CASSFALYRPNTEAFF
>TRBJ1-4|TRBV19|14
CASREGVDNEKLFF
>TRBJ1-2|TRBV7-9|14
CASSPPGSFYGYTF
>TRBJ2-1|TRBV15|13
CASSVIAGNEQFF
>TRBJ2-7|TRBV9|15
CASSAGTSGSYEQYF
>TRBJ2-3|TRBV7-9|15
CASSLWGSLGDTQYF
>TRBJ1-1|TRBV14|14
CASSQDLGQGTAFF
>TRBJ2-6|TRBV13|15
CASSLGSSGANVLTF
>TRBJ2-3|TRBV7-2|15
CASSSNMIVADTQYF
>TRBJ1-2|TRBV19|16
CASSSPGQGARGGYTF
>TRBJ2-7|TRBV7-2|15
CASSSELAGGREQYF
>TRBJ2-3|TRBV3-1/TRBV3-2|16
CASSQVAGAELDTQYF
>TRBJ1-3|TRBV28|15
CASSLRGGPGNTIYF
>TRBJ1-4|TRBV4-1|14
CASSQQGAREKLFF
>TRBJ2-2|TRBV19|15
CASSMRQASTGELFF
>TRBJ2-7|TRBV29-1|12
CSVYLSLYEQYF
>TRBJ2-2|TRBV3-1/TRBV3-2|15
CASSPDGGRTGELFF
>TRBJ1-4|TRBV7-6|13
CASSFGQNEKLFF
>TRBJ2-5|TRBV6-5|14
CASSKTGGGETQYF
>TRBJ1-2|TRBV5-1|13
CASSLTGSYGYTF
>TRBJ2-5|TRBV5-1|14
CASSPATGGETQYF
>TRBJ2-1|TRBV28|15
CASIPLAGVHNEQFF
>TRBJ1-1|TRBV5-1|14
CASSLTGRDTEAFF
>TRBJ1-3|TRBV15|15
CATSRDRSRGNTIYF
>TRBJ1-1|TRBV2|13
CASEAGVNTEAFF
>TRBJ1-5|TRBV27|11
CASGPAQPQHF
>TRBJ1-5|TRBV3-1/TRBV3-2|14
CASSRGTGVQPQHF
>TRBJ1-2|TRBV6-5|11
CASSSSLGYTF
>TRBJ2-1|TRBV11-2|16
CASSLGQGLSYNEQFF
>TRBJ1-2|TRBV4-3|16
CASSQGQGAWGYGYTF
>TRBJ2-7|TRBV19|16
CASSIAAARSTYEQYF